Listed here are 7 T cell receptor beta chains from one sample, sequenced in a study of CD8+ T cells in alopecia areata. TCR sequencing used cDNA made by reverse transcription of extracted RNA. Data came from immunoSEQ multiplex PCR; TCRdb stores just in-frame clones and leaves some out. The data contain 150,000 to 200,000 clones, 59% of them singletons. This sample comprised CD4+ T cells sorted from blood, obtained at week 0. The receptors stem from a human donor with alopecia areata.

The J gene is TRBJ2-5, the V gene TRBV11-2, with 8 bases that match TRBD1. The CDR3 has 16 amino acids. V gave up 1 base and J gave up 4 bases; unmatched junction bases: 8. From germline, CDR1 is SGHAT and CDR2 FQNNGV. CDR3 in amino acids: CASSLGWTGLTETQYF. CDR3 nucleotide sequence: TGTGCCAGCAGCTTAGGTTGGACAGGGCTTACAGAGACCCAGTACTTC.

This clone has just a few counts. This rearrangement joins TRBV30 to TRBJ2-5, with a tentative D call TRBD1 (5 bases). Judging by the DNA end, TRBJ2-7 fits better; the J call may be wrong. The CDR3 covers 16 residues. CDR1 is GTSNPN and CDR2 is SVGIG in the germline V gene (reference sequence). For the CDR3, the DNA is TGTGCCTGGAGTGCATCAAAGGACACCGTCTTGTACGAGCAGTACTTC. Protein product: CAWSASKDTVLYEQYF.

This clone was recorded once. V is TRBV5-1 and J is TRBJ2-3; D gene unclear. Germline V CDR1 and CDR2: SGHRS, YFSETQ. The V end was cut by 3 bases, the J end by 6 bases, with 11 bases between. The CDR3 length is 13 residues. CDR3: CASSSQNSDTQYF. In DNA, the CDR3 is TGCGCCAGCAGCTCTCAGAACTCCGATACGCAGTATTTT.

A note on this clone: The conserved closing phenylalanine or tryptophan is absent in this CDR3, likely reflecting a read error. The limits of the CDR3 on the DNA are not certain, so only TCRdb's listed CDR3 is given. The chain uses TRBV5-1 and TRBJ1-2. Germline-derived CDR1 and CDR2 are SGHRS and YFSETQ. The CDR3 region is 9 residues in length, termini included. The CDR3 here is CASSLGRQG.

Only one count was recorded for this clone. This sequence joins TRBV6-5 and TRBJ1-2; 10 bases are shared with TRBD1. J gave up 4 bases and V 6 bases, and 2 bases lay outside the gene matches. The germline V gene encodes CDR1 MNHEY and CDR2 SVGAGI. The CDR3 is 13 amino acids. The CDR3 region is CASSWDRGYGYTF. The CDR3 bases are TGTGCCAGCAGCTGGGACAGGGGCTATGGCTACACCTTC.

This clone was picked up a small number of times. This chain joins TRBV29-1 and TRBJ1-1, with TRBD1 matching 8 bases. V shed 4 bases, J shed 4 bases, and the junction held 8 bases outside the gene matches. There are 14 residues in the CDR3. CDR1 SQVTM and CDR2 ANQGSEA come from the germline V gene. The CDR3 protein is CSVGAGGLGTEAFF. CDR3 bases: TGCAGCGTTGGGGCAGGGGGCCTGGGCACTGAAGCTTTCTTT.

This CDR3 reads CASSPSGGQLGQFF. For the CDR3, the DNA is TGCGCCAGCAGTCCCTCCGGAGGGCAGTTGGGGCAGTTCTTC. J is TRBJ2-1 and V is TRBV4-1, with a weak D call TRBD2 (6 bases). V shed 6 bases and J shed 12 bases, with 21 bases lying between them. This CDR3 has 14 amino acids. From germline, CDR1 is MGHRA and CDR2 YSYEKL.